Presented here are 29 T cell receptor beta chains from one specimen sequenced in a study of human T cells and chemical hapten exposure. The time point is: patch test 1, 2 weeks after DPC sensitization. Treatment meaning: therapeutic diphenylcyclopropenone sensitization with weekly scalp DPC. TCRdb used MiXCR to reprocess the RACE reads, holding one entry per CDR3 protein. The table has 300,000 to 400,000 distinct CDR3 sequences, approximately 6.3% seen once. The material sequenced was whole blood, taken in connection with sensitization to the hapten diphenylcyclopropenone (DPC). These receptors came from a woman between 18 and 30 years old with alopecia areata. Some clones in this sample may be carry-over from other donors' samples.

The chain has TRBV27 and TRBJ1-1; 9 bases align to TRBD1. The germline gives CDR1 MNHEY, CDR2 SMNVEV (reference sequence). The CDR3 runs to 16 residues. With V trimmed by 5 bases and J by 1 base, 8 bases remained unmatched. The CDR3 coding sequence is TGTGCCAGCAGTCAACCGGGACAGGGCTCGAACACTGAAGCTTTCTTT. Amino acid sequence: CASSQPGQGSNTEAFF.

This sequence joins TRBV24-1 and TRBJ1-5, with D perhaps matching TRBD1 (5 bases). V lost 9 bases and J 0 bases, leaving 20 bases between the germline ends. The CDR3 is 17 residues long. CDR1 KGHDR and CDR2 SFDVKD come from the germline V gene. The CDR3 nucleotides are TGTGCCACCGGGAGGGGACCCCCGCGGCATAGCAATCAGCCCCAGCATTTT. This translates into CATGRGPPRHSNQPQHF.

This clonotype was observed once. A much larger clone is a single base away; this may be a read error. The gene calls are TRBV27 and TRBJ2-6; D remains unclear. V was trimmed by 8 bases and J by 3 bases, leaving 8 bases between them. The CDR3 is made up of 13 amino acids. Germline CDR1 MNHEY, CDR2 SMNVEV (reference sequence). CDR3 DNA sequence: TGTGCCAGCTCCCAATATGGGGCCAACGTCCTGACTTTC. It is translated as CASSQYGANVLTF. The full variable domain, rest sourced from reference TRBV27 and TRBJ2-6, is EAQVTQNPRYLITVTGKKLTVTCSQNMNHEYMSWYRQDPGLGLRQIYYSMNVEVTDKGDVPEGYKVSRKEKRNFPLILESPSPNQTSLYFCASSQYGANVLTFGAGSRLTVL.

V and J are TRBV4-1 and TRBJ1-1, with D possibly being TRBD1 (6 bases). The CDR3 contains 16 residues. V was clipped by 5 bases and J by 8 bases, with 24 bases between them. Germline CDR1 is MGHRA and CDR2 is YSYEKL. This CDR3 is CASSRENRVGDGEAFF. The CDR3 DNA reads TGCGCCAGCAGCAGGGAAAACAGGGTCGGGGACGGGGAAGCTTTCTTT.

This clonotype was recorded a few times. The DNA for the CDR3 is TGTGCCATCAGTGAGTCGAACAGAGATGGCTACACCTTC. This gives the protein CAISESNRDGYTF. This chain links TRBV10-3 with TRBJ1-2; D remains ambiguous. The CDR3 runs to 13 residues. V was pared by 0 bases and J by 6 bases, with 8 bases between. Germline CDR1 is ENHRY and CDR2 is SYGVKD.

This clonotype was observed many times. Relative to the germline gene, one junction end is altered; a read error may explain this. CDR3 sequence: CASSDLPGF. CDR3 nucleotide sequence: TGTGCCAGCAGCGACCTCCCTGGCTTC. The chain uses TRBV9 and TRBJ2-7, with unresolved D. Germline-derived CDR1 and CDR2 are SGDLS and YYNGEE. The CDR3 has 9 residues.

Ten or more counts support this clonotype. The chain combines TRBV11-2 with TRBJ2-4, with 8 bases aligning to TRBD1. This CDR3 has 14 amino acids. Per germline, CDR1 SGHAT and CDR2 FQNNGV. The V segment lost 5 bases and the J segment 5 bases; nucleotides outside the gene matches: 5. The CDR3 loop is CASSPPTGENIQYF. As DNA, the CDR3 is TGTGCCAGCAGCCCTCCGACAGGGGAAAACATTCAGTACTTC. Together with reference TRBV11-2 and TRBJ2-4, the CDR3 gives the full variable domain: EAGVAQSPRYKIIEKRQSVAFWCNPISGHATLYWYQQILGQGPKLLIQFQNNGVVDDSQLPKDRFSAERLKGVDSTLKIQPAKLEDSAVYLCASSPPTGENIQYFGAGTRLSVL.

The sample holds many counts of this clonotype. The chain recombines TRBV3-1 with TRBJ1-4; possible D gene TRBD1, 5 bases. The CDR3 sequence is 15 residues long. In germline, CDR1 is LGHDT, CDR2 YNNKEL (reference sequence). V dropped 1 base and J dropped 8 bases, with 14 bases sitting between them. CDR3 sequence (DNA): TGTGCCAGCAGCCAAGGTGGTAGGGACCCCGAAAAACTGTTTTTT. Translating it yields CASSQGGRDPEKLFF.

At least ten counts were recorded for this clonotype. The genes are TRBV18 and TRBJ2-3; 8 bases line up with TRBD2. The CDR3 is 15 residues long. The germline CDR1 and CDR2 sequences are KGHSH and LQKENI. V lost 4 bases, J lost 4 bases, and 7 bases stayed unmatched. CDR3 DNA sequence: TGTGCCAGCTCACGGGATAGCGGGGTCTCAGATACGCAGTATTTT. Translated, it gives CASSRDSGVSDTQYF.

In this sample, this clonotype turned up a few times. The CDR3 nucleotides read TGCGCCAGCAGTTGGGACAGCCCCTTTCAAGAGACCCAGTACTTC. This codes for CASSWDSPFQETQYF. This chain links TRBV5-1 with TRBJ2-5; 7 nucleotides match TRBD1. The CDR3 extends over 15 amino acids. Germline CDR1 SGHRS, CDR2 YFSETQ. Trimming took 5 bases from V and 2 from J; bases not matched to a gene: 9.

This clonotype was picked up many times. V and J are TRBV7-2 and TRBJ2-2; a weak D match, TRBD1 (6 bases). The V end lost 6 bases, the J end lost 0 bases, and 8 bases lay between the germline ends. Germline values: CDR1 SGHTA, CDR2 FQGNSA. The CDR3 runs to 14 residues. The CDR3, as DNA: TGTGCCAGCAGAGGACAGCCGAACACCGGGGAGCTGTTTTTT. This encodes CASRGQPNTGELFF. The complete variable domain, with remaining parts taken from reference TRBV7-2 and TRBJ2-2, reads GAGVSQSPSNKVTEKGKDVELRCDPISGHTALYWYRQSLGQGLEFLIYFQGNSAPDKSGLPSDRFSAERTGGSVSTLTIQRTQQEDSAVYLCASRGQPNTGELFFGEGSRLTVL.

The chain uses TRBV20-1 and TRBJ1-2, with 8 bases identical to TRBD1. V lost 0 bases, J lost 0 bases, and 9 bases stayed unmatched. This CDR3 spans 17 amino acids. Germline lookup yields CDR1 DFQATT and CDR2 SNEGSKA (reference sequence). This CDR3 is CSARDQGAVGPNYGYTF. DNA for the CDR3: TGCAGTGCTAGAGACCAGGGGGCCGTGGGACCTAACTATGGCTACACCTTC.

The chain carries TRBV6-2 or TRBV6-3 and TRBJ1-2; no clear D. CDR1 is MNHEY and CDR2 is SVGEGT in the germline V gene. There are 15 residues in the CDR3. Trimming cost V 6 bases and J 2 bases, with 16 bases left between them. This chain's CDR3 is CASRTRRVSNYGYTF. Written as DNA, the CDR3 is TGTGCCAGCAGAACCCGACGGGTATCAAACTATGGCTACACCTTC.

The CDR3 DNA follows: TGTGCCAGCAGCTTAGTGGCTAGACTGGATACGCAGTATTTT. It encodes CASSLVARLDTQYF. V is TRBV7-8 and J is TRBJ2-3; D is unclear. V lost 1 base and J lost 6, with 11 bases in between. Germline V gene data show CDR1 as SGHVS and CDR2 as FQNEAQ. The CDR3 runs 14 residues.

A few counts support this clonotype. J is TRBJ2-2 and V is TRBV29-1; 10 positions match TRBD1. There are 14 residues in the CDR3. Germline V gene sequence: CDR1 SQVTM, CDR2 ANQGSEA. The J segment lost 6 bases and the V segment lost 7 bases, leaving 8 bases of the junction unmatched. CDR3 sequence: CSALDRGYSGELFF. CDR3 sequence (DNA): TGCAGCGCCCTGGACAGGGGGTATTCCGGGGAGCTGTTTTTT.

The chain is built from TRBV7-9 and TRBJ1-5; D perhaps matches TRBD1 (5 bases). Germline V lookup: CDR1 SEHNR, CDR2 FQNEAQ (reference sequence). This CDR3 has 15 residues. Trimming left V 5 bases short and J 3 bases short, with 14 bases between. The CDR3 DNA sequence: TGTGCCAGCAGCCAAGGGGCTACAGACAATCAGCCCCAGCATTTT. It codes for CASSQGATDNQPQHF. The complete variable domain, with remaining parts taken from reference TRBV7-9 and TRBJ1-5, reads DTGVSQNPRHKITKRGQNVTFRCDPISEHNRLYWYRQTLGQGPEFLTYFQNEAQLEKSRLLSDRFSAERPKGSFSTLEIQRTEQGDSAMYLCASSQGATDNQPQHFGDGTRLSIL.

The chain uses TRBV4-2 and TRBJ1-4; D ambiguous. Trimming took 1 base from V and 7 from J, leaving 13 bases between them. The CDR3 covers 15 residues. The V gene's germline CDR1 is LGHNA and CDR2 YNFKEQ. CDR3 nucleotides: TGTGCCAGCAGCCAAGGGCAGGAAGGTGGTGAAAAACTGTTTTTT. Translating it yields CASSQGQEGGEKLFF.

This clonotype was observed a few times. V and J are TRBV12-5 and TRBJ1-3; the D gene is possibly TRBD1 (5 bases). The CDR3 has 15 amino acids. Deletions cut 0 bases from V and 8 bases from J, with 14 bases between. Germline CDR1 is LGHNT and CDR2 is FRNRAP. Here the CDR3 DNA reads TGTGCTAGTGGTTTGGTACAGGCTTCCTGGGACACCATATATTTT. Its protein product is CASGLVQASWDTIYF.

This clonotype was seen at least ten times. At one end, the junction sequence differs from germline, possibly due to a read error. The chain links TRBV5-1 to TRBJ2-3; 8 positions match TRBD1. The CDR3 is 14 residues long. The germline CDR1 and CDR2 sequences are SGHRS and YFSETQ. The CDR3 coding sequence is TGTGCCAGCAGTCCGGGACAGGGCACAGATACGCAGTATTTT. Its translation: CASSPGQGTDTQYF. Drawing the rest from reference TRBV5-1 and TRBJ2-3, the complete variable domain is KAGVTQTPRYLIKTRGQQVTLSCSPISGHRSVSWYQQTPGQGLQFLFEYFSETQRNKGNFPGRFSGRQFSNSRSEMNVSTLELGDSALYLCASSPGQGTDTQYFGPGTRLTVL.

The chain combines TRBV4-1 with TRBJ2-6; D call uncertain. CDR1 MGHRA and CDR2 YSYEKL come from the germline V gene. Trimming removed 1 base from V and 4 bases from J, with 14 bases in between. CDR3 length: 17 residues. CDR3 coding DNA: TGCGCCAGCAGCCAAGGGGTAAGGATATCAGGGGCCAACGTCCTGACTTTC. This codes for CASSQGVRISGANVLTF.

This rearrangement joins TRBV6-2 or TRBV6-3 to TRBJ2-1; possibly TRBD1 for D (5 bases). Trimming stripped 6 bases from V and 7 bases from J, with 13 bases between. The CDR3 contains 13 residues. Germline loops: CDR1 MNHEY, CDR2 SVGEGT. CDR3 sequence (DNA): TGTGCCAGCAGGGCAGGGCCCCCTAATGAGCAGTTCTTC. This translates into CASRAGPPNEQFF.

The chain employs TRBV29-1 and TRBJ2-7, with a weak D call TRBD1 (6 bases). This CDR3 spans 14 amino acids. Germline CDR1 and CDR2: SQVTM and ANQGSEA. V was cut by 4 bases and J by 5 bases, with 18 bases left in between. CDR3: CSVGYPGQMDEQYF. The CDR3 nucleotides are TGCAGCGTTGGGTATCCGGGACAAATGGACGAGCAGTACTTC.

This clonotype has at least ten counts. The chain combines TRBV2 with TRBJ2-3, with TRBD2 matching 15 bases. The V gene end was trimmed by 8 bases and the J gene end by 5 bases; junction bases not matched to a gene: 2. Per germline, CDR1 SNHLY and CDR2 FYNNEI. CDR3 length: 14 amino acids. The CDR3 nucleotides read TGTGCCAGCGAGGGACTAGCGGGGGGAGATACGCAGTATTTT. It specifies CASEGLAGGDTQYF.

The rearrangement uses TRBV18 and TRBJ1-2; 7 bases agree with TRBD1. Trimming took 2 bases from V and 5 from J; bases not matched to a gene: 11. The length of the CDR3 is 16 residues. Germline-derived CDR1 and CDR2 are KGHSH and LQKENI. CDR3 sequence: CASSPVYGRGSYGYTF. Written as DNA, the CDR3 is TGTGCCAGCTCACCAGTATACGGCAGGGGGTCGTATGGCTACACCTTC. The variable domain in full, with the rest retrieved from reference TRBV18 and TRBJ1-2, is NAGVMQNPRHLVRRRGQEARLRCSPMKGHSHVYWYRQLPEEGLKFMVYLQKENIIDESGMPKERFSAEFPKEGPSILRIQQVVRGDSAAYFCASSPVYGRGSYGYTFGSGTRLTVV.

The CDR3 loop is CASSRTNSNQPQHF. Here the CDR3 DNA reads TGTGCCAGCAGTCGCACCAATAGCAATCAGCCCCAGCATTTT. The chain couples TRBV6-1 to TRBJ1-5; D gene uncertain. The CDR3 has 14 amino acids. V lost 5 bases to trimming and J lost 0 bases, with 8 bases between them. Germline CDR1 MNHNS, CDR2 SASEGT.

The chain couples TRBV6-1 to TRBJ2-3, with TRBD1 as a possible D gene (6 bases). With 10 bases removed from V and 1 base from J, the gap between germline ends came to 15 bases. CDR3 length equals 14 residues. Looked up from germline, CDR1 is MNHNS and CDR2 is SASEGT. The CDR3 loop is CANTPGHGTDTQYF. The CDR3 region has the DNA TGTGCCAACACCCCGGGACACGGCACAGATACGCAGTATTTT.

This clonotype showed up many times. The chain links TRBV20-1 to TRBJ2-7; tentative D call: TRBD1 (5 bases). Trimming stripped 3 bases from V and 5 bases from J, with 17 bases between. The CDR3 loop spans 14 amino acids. Germline assignment: CDR1 DFQATT and CDR2 SNEGSKA (reference sequence). CDR3 amino acids: CSASPTATRNEQYF. In DNA form, the CDR3 reads TGCAGTGCTAGTCCGACAGCGACCCGAAACGAGCAGTACTTC.

This clonotype was observed many times. The chain's CDR3 is CASSHEGDTGELFF. The CDR3 nucleotides read TGCGCCAGCAGCCACGAGGGGGACACCGGGGAGCTGTTTTTT. J is TRBJ2-2 and V is TRBV4-3, with D perhaps matching TRBD1 (6 bases). With 3 bases removed from V and 3 bases from J, the gap between germline ends came to 8 bases. Germline V gives CDR1 LGHNA, CDR2 YSLEER. This CDR3 is built from 14 residues.

V is TRBV4-3 and J is TRBJ1-2, with 8 positions matching TRBD1. The CDR3 totals 15 residues. Per germline, CDR1 LGHNA and CDR2 YSLEER. The J segment lost 5 bases and the V segment lost 0 bases, leaving 5 bases of the junction unmatched. The CDR3 loop reads CASSQDWQGAYGYTF. The CDR3, as DNA: TGCGCCAGCAGCCAAGATTGGCAGGGGGCGTATGGCTACACCTTC.